This T cell receptor (beta chain) was profiled in a study of blood T cell repertoires in COVID-19 (TCRdb year 2020). About the full investigation: Samples covering the acute and convalescent phases of COVID-19 were provided by collaborators in the United States, Italy and Spain. The prospective study material was composed of cDNA or gDNA derived from T cells, B-cell-depleted T cells, or PBMCs. Samples were obtained from the ongoing ImmuneRACE study (first 160 participants) and from 1,000 to 1,500 subjects provided by 6 global collaborators. The repertoires were released in a freely available public database intended as a resource for research on the immune response to SARS-CoV-2. Where available, HLA class I and class II types were obtained from metadata supplied by the sample provider rather than from assay-based typing. Sample metadata almost always included a de-identified subject ID, COVID-19 status, age in years and sex. Deeply sampled blood TCRbeta repertoires from subjects exposed to, actively infected with, or recovered from COVID-19 were included in the dataset. The research as a whole found: The amount of clinical and demographic metadata varied by source and participant and was provided uncurated.

Whole blood was collected in K2EDTA tubes by collaborating institutions according to the institutions' own protocols. Collaborator samples were shipped for TCRbeta analysis as frozen whole blood, isolated PBMCs, or DNA extracted from either sample type. V lost 3 bases and J lost 5 bases, and the count of bases not matched to a germline gene is 5. The germline V gene supplies CDR1 MDHEN and CDR2 SYDVKM. The CDR3 starts with the cysteine, ends with the phenylalanine, and has 15 residues. The retained sequence is limited to the CDR3, 45 bases, with the frame set at the first base. Regarding this clone: The specificity of this receptor is unknown. Base qualities are missing; no much larger clone stands one base away.

The immunoSEQ Assay, a bias-controlled multiplex PCR, was used to amplify TCRbeta CDR3 regions from genomic DNA. On the authors' methods: Within the assay, amplification of reference gene primers was used to estimate how many nucleated cells each sample contained. Sequence reads were collapsed and filtered to measure the absolute abundance of every unique TCRbeta CDR3 rearrangement. For each sample, productive Simpson clonality was calculated as the square root of Simpson's diversity index across productive rearrangements. What TCRdb holds here is the immuneACCESS table cut down to in-frame rearrangements. Part of the clones is not present; checked against another copy, under half of the missing clones reflect an unresolved V gene, and the others are unexplained. Clone size and V and J calls were adopted from that table, with D and trimming inferred from the DNA. The sample yields 60,000 or so clones; just under 80% were counted once. The ten biggest clones cover 25% of the sample.

Sequencing input: peripheral blood. The TCR was taken from a human donor in a cohort sampled during active COVID-19. The chain is encoded by TRBV28 joined to TRBJ2-1; TRBD2 aligns with 9 central bases. The nucleotide sequence reads TGTGCCAGCAGTTTTGCCGGACTAGCGAACAATGAGCAGTTCTTC. Its translation reads: CASSFAGLANNEQFF.